These T cell receptor beta chains were read from a single sample in a study of T cells of healthy individuals. TCRdb processed the 5' RACE reads anew with MiXCR; each CDR3 protein has one entry. The data show 40,000 to 65,000 distinct CDR3 sequences, about 15% seen once. The receptors here all came from a human donor in good health. The conserved cysteine and the conserved F or W are not part of the CDR3 here. The order of the fields is V gene, J gene, CDR3 protein.

>TRBV30|TRBJ1-3
AWSNRAGNTIY
>TRBV20-1|TRBJ2-1
SGLAGRSSYNEQF
>TRBV4-3|TRBJ2-3
ASSLMTGPTADTQY
>TRBV6-1|TRBJ1-2
ASSFRGRAIGGYGYT
>TRBV7-2|TRBJ2-7
ASSLSRLTYEQY
>TRBV4-3|TRBJ1-5
ASSQMTGNNQPQH
>TRBV5-1|TRBJ2-1
ASSLFGSGAYNEQF
>TRBV6-5|TRBJ2-7
ASRTGTQSYEQY
>TRBV5-1|TRBJ1-2
ASSSGGTGPGYGYN
>TRBV7-2|TRBJ2-1
ASTSVWGEQF
>TRBV12-3/TRBV12-4|TRBJ2-2
ASSSNNRGAGELF
>TRBV9|TRBJ1-2
ASSAQNRYGYT